The clone carrying this T cell receptor beta chain is a singleton in its sample. Its cognate antigen is unknown. This specimen comes from a study of cytomegalovirus exposure and HLA in healthy donors. The CDR3 contains 12 residues. The ends lost 5 bases at V and 16 bases at J; junction bases unmatched: 11. Germline values: CDR1 SGHTA, CDR2 FQGNSA. PCR employed 60 Vbeta and 13 Jbeta primers. Original processing notes: Later analysis identified 80 million to 90 million unique TCR beta chains, 9 million to 13 million shared. The table came from immunoSEQ multiplex PCR; TCRdb's copy has only in-frame clones and leaves some out. Clone size and V and J calls were adopted from that table, with D and trimming inferred from the DNA. The sample consists of roughly 120,000 clones, roughly four fifths of them appearing once. Study-level results: Cytomegalovirus-associated TCR beta chains were listed, numbering 164. Excluded were some V segments that proved indistinguishable, including TRBV6-2 and TRBV6-3.

Sequenced input: PBMCs. The chain couples TRBV7-2 to TRBJ2-1; 7 bases are shared with TRBD2. This TCR was recovered from a male donor in good health and CMV-seropositive. The CDR3 bases are TGTGCCAGCAGCGTTAACCGGGACTATAATTTCTTC. Translated: CASSVNRDYNFF.